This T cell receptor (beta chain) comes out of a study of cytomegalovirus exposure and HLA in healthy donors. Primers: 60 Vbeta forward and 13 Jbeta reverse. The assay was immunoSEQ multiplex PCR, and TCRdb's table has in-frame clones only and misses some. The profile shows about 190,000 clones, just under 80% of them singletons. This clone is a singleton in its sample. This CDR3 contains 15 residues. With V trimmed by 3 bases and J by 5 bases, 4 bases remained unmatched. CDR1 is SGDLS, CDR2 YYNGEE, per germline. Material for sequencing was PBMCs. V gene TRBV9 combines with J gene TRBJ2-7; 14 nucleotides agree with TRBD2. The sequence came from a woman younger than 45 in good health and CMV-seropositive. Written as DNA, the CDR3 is TGTGCCAGCAGCGAGGGACTAGCGGGAGCCGACGAGCAGTACTTC. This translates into CASSEGLAGADEQYF.